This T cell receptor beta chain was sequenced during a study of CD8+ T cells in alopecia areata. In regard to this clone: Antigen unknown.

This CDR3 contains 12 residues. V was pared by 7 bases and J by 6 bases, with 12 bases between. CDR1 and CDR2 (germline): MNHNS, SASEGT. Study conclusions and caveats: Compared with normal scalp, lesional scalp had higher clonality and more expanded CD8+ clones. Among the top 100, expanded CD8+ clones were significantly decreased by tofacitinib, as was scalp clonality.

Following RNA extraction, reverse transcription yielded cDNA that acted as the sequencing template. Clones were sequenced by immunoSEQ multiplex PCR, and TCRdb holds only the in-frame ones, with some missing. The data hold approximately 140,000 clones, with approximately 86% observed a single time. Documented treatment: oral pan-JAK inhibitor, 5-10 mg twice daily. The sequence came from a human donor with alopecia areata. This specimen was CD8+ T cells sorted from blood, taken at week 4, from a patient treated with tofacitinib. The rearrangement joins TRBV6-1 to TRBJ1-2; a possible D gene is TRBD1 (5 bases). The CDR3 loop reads CASMRDSNGYTF. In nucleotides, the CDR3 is TGTGCCAGCATGCGAGACAGTAATGGCTACACCTTC.